One sample yielded the 21 T cell receptor beta chains listed below, sequenced in a study of T cells in localized non-small cell lung cancer (dated by TCRdb to 2020 to 2021). Libraries were prepared through the immunoSEQ multiplex PCR assay. Sourced from immuneACCESS, this table was stored by TCRdb with only in-frame sequences that have V and J called. A share of the clones is absent; for the studies checked, an unresolved V gene accounts for under half, and the remainder has no known explanation. This sample gives approximately 45,000 clones in total; about 88% of them show up just once. More than 2% of the sample belongs to the ten largest clones. Material: PBMCs, obtained before any cancer treatment. The receptor set was obtained from a man aged 40 to 75 with stage II lung adenocarcinoma.

This clone was detected only a few times. The chain carries TRBV4-1 and TRBJ2-3, with unresolved D. Germline assignment: CDR1 MGHRA and CDR2 YSYEKL. The CDR3 is 18 residues long. V lost 0 bases and J lost 0, with 16 bases in between. The CDR3 is CASSQDWISISSTDTQYF. For the CDR3, the DNA is TGCGCCAGCAGCCAAGATTGGATCAGTATCTCTAGCACAGATACGCAGTATTTT.

The V gene is TRBV13, the J gene TRBJ2-2; no clear D. Per the germline V gene, CDR1 is PRHDT and CDR2 is FYEKMQ (reference sequence). Trimming cost V 2 bases and J 0 bases, with 4 bases left between them. CDR3 length: 14 amino acids. The CDR3 sequence is CASSLLANTGELFF. In DNA form, the CDR3 reads TGTGCCAGCAGCTTACTAGCGAACACCGGGGAGCTGTTTTTT.

The V and J genes are TRBV18 and TRBJ1-2; perhaps TRBD1 as D (6 bases). CDR3 length: 16 amino acids. Trimming shortened V by 3 bases and J by 5 bases, and 19 bases separated the two germline ends. Germline-derived CDR1 and CDR2 are KGHSH and LQKENI. In DNA, the CDR3 is TGTGCCAGCTCACCGCAGGACAGAGAAGGGCGGTATGGCTACACCTTC. It translates to CASSPQDREGRYGYTF.

The chain carries TRBV2 and TRBJ1-2, with D possibly matching TRBD1 (6 bases). Germline-derived CDR1 and CDR2 are SNHLY and FYNNEI. Trimming removed 7 bases at V and 2 bases at J, with 14 bases between. The CDR3 consists of 14 residues. CDR3 DNA sequence: TGTGCCAGCACCTCGGACAGCCAAAACTATGGCTACACCTTC. It specifies CASTSDSQNYGYTF.

This clone was counted a single time. This chain joins TRBV7-8 and TRBJ2-2; the D is unclear. Germline V gene data show CDR1 as SGHVS and CDR2 as FQNEAQ. The CDR3 runs 16 residues. V was cut by 5 bases and J by 5 bases, with 18 bases left in between. The DNA for the CDR3 is TGTGCCAGCAGCCGACCCGAACCGGGTTTTACCGGGGAGCTGTTTTTT. Protein: CASSRPEPGFTGELFF.

This rearrangement joins TRBV5-6 to TRBJ2-5; D possibly corresponds to TRBD2 (5 bases). V was cut by 0 bases and J by 4 bases, with 7 bases left in between. The CDR3 has 13 amino acids. The germline gives CDR1 SGHDT, CDR2 YYEEEE. The CDR3 DNA reads TGTGCCAGCAGCTTGGGACGGGGAGAGACCCAGTACTTC. Residues: CASSLGRGETQYF.

With respect to this clone: Other DNA sequences in the sample encode the same CDR3. This rearrangement joins TRBV2 to TRBJ2-7; D gene unclear. Per the germline V gene, CDR1 is SNHLY and CDR2 is FYNNEI. The CDR3 totals 13 residues. Trimming shortened V by 4 bases and J by 1 base, and 8 bases separated the two germline ends. CDR3 in DNA: TGTGCCAGCAGTGGGACGGATTCCTACGAGCAGTACTTC. Amino acids: CASSGTDSYEQYF.

The J gene is TRBJ1-1, the V gene TRBV7-9; 7 nucleotides line up with TRBD1. Trimming removed 5 bases from V and 8 bases from J; junction bases left unmatched: 5. CDR3 size: 12 residues. From germline, CDR1 is SEHNR and CDR2 FQNEAQ (reference sequence). CDR3 region: CASSLEDREAFF. The CDR3 nucleotides read TGTGCCAGCAGCCTGGAGGACAGGGAAGCTTTCTTT. Full variable domain (missing parts from reference TRBV7-9 and TRBJ1-1): DTGVSQNPRHKITKRGQNVTFRCDPISEHNRLYWYRQTLGQGPEFLTYFQNEAQLEKSRLLSDRFSAERPKGSFSTLEIQRTEQGDSAMYLCASSLEDREAFFGQGTRLTVV.

The J gene is TRBJ2-1, the V gene TRBV30, with D possibly TRBD2 on 5 matching bases. The V and J ends lost 2 bases and 12 bases respectively, with 11 bases between them. CDR3 length equals 11 residues. The germline V gene has CDR1 GTSNPN and CDR2 SVGIG (reference sequence). The CDR3 here is CAWSFHGGQFF. The CDR3 region has the DNA TGTGCCTGGAGTTTTCACGGAGGGCAGTTCTTC.

The chain employs TRBV5-1 and TRBJ1-2; 8 bases line up with TRBD1. The CDR3 is 17 residues long. Trimming removed 4 bases from V and 1 base from J; junction bases left unmatched: 12. Germline V lookup: CDR1 SGHRS, CDR2 YFSETQ. Here the CDR3 reads CASSQDSNRGGNYGYTF. CDR3 in DNA: TGCGCCAGCAGCCAGGACAGCAACAGGGGGGGTAACTATGGCTACACCTTC.

This clone was seen just once. The chain is built from TRBV2 and TRBJ1-2; no clear D gene. Germline V gene data show CDR1 as SNHLY and CDR2 as FYNNEI. The CDR3 totals 18 residues. Trimming removed 2 bases at V and 6 bases at J, with 25 bases between. The CDR3 region has the DNA TGTGCCAGCAGTGAAACTGGACCGAGACTTTGGACGGTTGATGGCTACACCTTC. As protein: CASSETGPRLWTVDGYTF.

The chain employs TRBV6-5 and TRBJ2-3; the match to TRBD1 covers 7 bases. This CDR3 region has 15 residues. With 4 bases clipped from V and 4 bases from J, the junction kept 8 bases outside the gene matches. Germline-derived CDR1 and CDR2 are MNHEY and SVGAGI. CDR3 protein: CASSSDRVRADTQYF. CDR3 bases: TGTGCCAGCAGTTCAGACAGGGTTAGAGCAGATACGCAGTATTTT.

V usage is TRBV2 and J usage is TRBJ2-5; TRBD1 might be the D (5 bases). The CDR3 contains 14 residues. CDR1 SNHLY and CDR2 FYNNEI come from the germline V gene. V was trimmed by 6 bases and J by 0 bases, leaving 11 bases between them. The CDR3 DNA sequence: TGTGCCAGCAGACGACAGACCGACCAAGAGACCCAGTACTTC. This gives the protein CASRRQTDQETQYF.

With respect to this clone: Other DNA sequences in the same sample also yield this CDR3. The CDR3 is CASSIVGDSQETQYF. For the CDR3, the DNA is TGTGCCAGTAGTATAGTTGGAGACAGTCAAGAGACCCAGTACTTC. The rearrangement joins TRBV19 to TRBJ2-5, with D possibly TRBD1 on 5 matching bases. This CDR3 is built from 15 residues. V shed 1 base and J shed 2 bases, with 11 bases lying between them. CDR1 and CDR2 from the germline V gene are LNHDA and SQIVND (reference sequence).

CDR3 bases: TGTGCCAGCAGCTTGGAACTAGGGTACTCCCATGAGCAGTTCTTC. This encodes CASSLELGYSHEQFF. This chain connects TRBV7-8 to TRBJ2-1; D possibly corresponds to TRBD2 (5 bases). Per the germline V gene, CDR1 is SGHVS and CDR2 is FQNEAQ. V lost 3 bases and J lost 8, with 17 bases in between. CDR3 length: 15 amino acids.

The chain employs TRBV2 and TRBJ1-5; tentatively, D is TRBD1 (6 bases). V shed 7 bases and J shed 0 bases, with 13 bases lying between them. The CDR3 has 15 amino acids. In germline, CDR1 is SNHLY, CDR2 FYNNEI. The CDR3 sequence: CASTLGRGSNQPQHF. Here the CDR3 DNA reads TGTGCCAGCACCCTGGGCAGGGGTAGCAATCAGCCCCAGCATTTT.

This rearrangement joins TRBV5-1 to TRBJ1-2; maybe TRBD1 (6 bases). Germline V gene sequence: CDR1 SGHRS, CDR2 YFSETQ. Between the trimmed V and J ends, which lost 0 bases and 6 bases, there was a span of 9 bases. The CDR3 has 13 residues. CDR3 DNA sequence: TGCGCCAGCAGCTTGGGACCAGGGGATGGCTACACCTTC. It yields the protein CASSLGPGDGYTF.

The rearrangement uses TRBV7-9 and TRBJ1-4, with 9 nucleotides matching TRBD1. From germline, CDR1 is SEHNR and CDR2 FQNEAQ (reference sequence). V dropped 5 bases and J dropped 8; count of bases not matched to a gene: 6. The CDR3 loop spans 14 amino acids. The CDR3 coding sequence is TGTGCCAGCAGCGCCCCTGGGACAGGGGAAAAACTGTTTTTT. Its translation: CASSAPGTGEKLFF.

The table lists this clone with a few counts. The V and J genes are TRBV27 and TRBJ2-3; the D gene is possibly TRBD2 (5 bases). Per the germline V gene, CDR1 is MNHEY and CDR2 is SMNVEV (reference sequence). The ends were cut back, 8 bases at V and 5 bases at J, with 17 bases in the middle. The CDR3 is made up of 14 amino acids. Written as DNA, the CDR3 is TGTGCCAGCGTTCTCTCGGTAGGAGGAGATACGCAGTATTTT. This sequence encodes CASVLSVGGDTQYF.

The chain has TRBV6-1 and TRBJ1-5, with D tentatively TRBD1 (5 bases). V shed 2 bases and J shed 4 bases, with 12 bases lying between them. This CDR3 is built from 15 residues. The germline CDR1 and CDR2 sequences are MNHNS and SASEGT. The CDR3 nucleotides read TGTGCCAGCAGTGAATATGGGGGGTCGAATCAGCCCCAGCATTTT. Residues: CASSEYGGSNQPQHF.

This chain links TRBV12-5 with TRBJ2-7; TRBD2 might be the D (5 bases). Looked up from germline, CDR1 is LGHNT and CDR2 is FRNRAP. The length of the CDR3 is 15 residues. Trimming stripped 3 bases from V and 1 base from J, with 13 bases between. Here the CDR3 DNA reads TGTGCTAGTGGTTTCGCTCTGACGGGATCCTACGAGCAGTACTTC. Translated: CASGFALTGSYEQYF.